A selection of T cell receptor beta chains follows, all from one sample in a study of beta chain features in type 1 diabetes. Profiling relied on immunoSEQ multiplex PCR, and the TCRdb table lists in-frame clones only, not all of them. The data show tens of thousands of clones, around 32% seen once. Sequenced: stem cell memory CD4+ T cells from blood. These receptor sequences come from a woman younger than 35 in good health. The CDR3 runs from the conserved cysteine through the conserved F or W. The D gene is left open where the match is weak. The size of a clone is reported for some rows only, either as once, few or many, or as a class for expanded clones.

v_call: TRBV30
j_call: TRBJ1-3
d_call: -
clone_size: -
cdr3_nt: TGTGCCTGGAGTGTAGGACTCGGAAACACCATATATTTT
cdr3_aa: CAWSVGLGNTIYF

v_call: TRBV5-5
j_call: TRBJ2-1
d_call: TRBD2
clone_size: -
cdr3_nt: TGTGCCAGCAGCTTGGTAGGACTAGCGGGTCTGTGGGGGAATGAGCAGTTCTTC
cdr3_aa: CASSLVGLAGLWGNEQFF

v_call: TRBV5-4
j_call: TRBJ2-3
d_call: -
clone_size: -
cdr3_nt: TGTGCCAGCAGCCCCCCTGGGGGGGGCTCGGTTCGTGCCACAGATACGCAGTATTTT
cdr3_aa: CASSPPGGGSVRATDTQYF

v_call: TRBV6-1
j_call: TRBJ1-6
d_call: -
clone_size: -
cdr3_nt: TGTGCCAGCAGCCTCTTTGGGCAGCAAGGTTCACCCCTCCACTTT
cdr3_aa: CASSLFGQQGSPLHF

v_call: TRBV11-3
j_call: TRBJ1-1
d_call: -
clone_size: -
cdr3_nt: TGTGCCAGCAGCAACTACCAGGGAAGAGCTGAAGCTTTCTTT
cdr3_aa: CASSNYQGRAEAFF

v_call: TRBV4-2
j_call: TRBJ1-2
d_call: TRBD1
clone_size: -
cdr3_nt: TGTGCCAGCAGCCAACCCCAGGGGGAAAGTTTGAGATATGGCTACACCTTC
cdr3_aa: CASSQPQGESLRYGYTF

v_call: TRBV15
j_call: TRBJ2-6
d_call: -
clone_size: few
cdr3_nt: TGTGCCACCAGCAGAGATCCGGGGTGGGTGGACGTCCTGACTTTC
cdr3_aa: CATSRDPGWVDVLTF

v_call: TRBV6-6
j_call: TRBJ1-4
d_call: -
clone_size: -
cdr3_nt: TGTGCCAGCAGTTTAGGACTGGCTTATGAAAAACTGTTTTTT
cdr3_aa: CASSLGLAYEKLFF

v_call: TRBV20-1
j_call: TRBJ1-1
d_call: -
clone_size: few
cdr3_nt: TGCAGTGCTAAGCGGCAGCCGGGGGCTTTCTTT
cdr3_aa: CSAKRQPGAFF

v_call: TRBV5-4
j_call: TRBJ2-3
d_call: -
clone_size: -
cdr3_nt: TGTGCCAGCAGCTTGGTCGGCTTGGAGGTCGGTACGCAGTATTTT
cdr3_aa: CASSLVGLEVGTQYF

v_call: TRBV7-3
j_call: TRBJ2-2
d_call: -
clone_size: -
cdr3_nt: TGTGCCAGCAGCTTAACCCCAGGGGCTCCCGGGGAGCTGTTTTTT
cdr3_aa: CASSLTPGAPGELFF

v_call: TRBV30
j_call: TRBJ1-2
d_call: -
clone_size: -
cdr3_nt: TGTGCCTGGAGTGTAGGGGCACCTGCTAACTATGGCTACACCTTC
cdr3_aa: CAWSVGAPANYGYTF

v_call: TRBV11-2
j_call: TRBJ2-3
d_call: TRBD2
clone_size: -
cdr3_nt: TGTGCCAGCAGCCCCTCCGGGGGACTAGGGACAGATACGCAGTATTTT
cdr3_aa: CASSPSGGLGTDTQYF

v_call: TRBV5-1
j_call: TRBJ1-2
d_call: -
clone_size: -
cdr3_nt: TGCGCCAGCAGCTTCGTAGCAGACTATGGCTACACCTTC
cdr3_aa: CASSFVADYGYTF

v_call: TRBV7-3
j_call: TRBJ1-6
d_call: TRBD1
clone_size: -
cdr3_nt: TGTGCCAGCAGCTTAGGTCGGACAGGGAATTCACCCCTCCACTTT
cdr3_aa: CASSLGRTGNSPLHF

v_call: TRBV7-2
j_call: TRBJ2-7
d_call: TRBD2
clone_size: -
cdr3_nt: TGTGCCAGCAGCTTAGGAGCTAGCGGGGGGTACTACGAGCAGTACTTC
cdr3_aa: CASSLGASGGYYEQYF

v_call: TRBV6-1
j_call: TRBJ1-2
d_call: -
clone_size: -
cdr3_nt: TGTGCCAGCAGTGGACAGCTCTATGGCTACACCTTC
cdr3_aa: CASSGQLYGYTF

v_call: TRBV5-1
j_call: TRBJ1-1
d_call: TRBD1
clone_size: few
cdr3_nt: TGCGCCAGCAGCTTCGGGACAGCCCCTGAAGCTTTCTTT
cdr3_aa: CASSFGTAPEAFF